This is a list of T cell receptor beta chains from one sample in a study of cytomegalovirus exposure and HLA in healthy donors. The table came from immunoSEQ multiplex PCR; TCRdb's copy has only in-frame clones and leaves some out. The sample includes under 50,000 clones, 85% to 95% of them seen just once. The sample comprised PBMCs. These TCRs come from a woman aged 18-29 years in good health and CMV-seropositive. CDR3s include the opening cysteine and the closing phenylalanine or tryptophan.

TRBV28	14	CASRLDRGNTEAFF
TRBV7-3	15	CASSLLAGGYNEQFF
TRBV5-8	13	CASSFMDRGAAFF
TRBV11-2	15	CASSLDTWGGAVQYF
TRBV28	16	CASSSMVLGYLETQYF
TRBV2	16	CASSTTGSANTGELFF
TRBV28	15	CASSPPGLSTDTQYF
TRBV4-1	15	CASSQGLAGDNEQFF
TRBV4-3	16	CASSQARKGLSYEQYF
TRBV9	15	CASSPRQGRAETQYF
TRBV10-3	16	CAISDVNQGRDSPLHF
TRBV30	13	CASVAGGTDTQYF
TRBV2	17	CASSEKESLAGFYEQYF
TRBV28	15	CASSLAGGPYNEQFF
TRBV5-4	18	CASSRVVAGGYSPDTQYF
TRBV29-1	10	CSARDTEAFF
TRBV5-1	14	CASSWGQGPYEQYF
TRBV4-2	16	CASSRQGSATNEKLFF
TRBV6-1	15	CASSEVSSLGYGYTF
TRBV5-4	17	CASSSGVRVGVNTEAFF
TRBV28	14	CASTPGQGTYEQFF
TRBV25-1	16	CASSEWSVSGADTQYF
TRBV7-9	13	CASSLIAGYEQYF
TRBV5-1	15	CASSLVVGPTYEQYF
TRBV30	13	CAWRAGVNTEAFF
TRBV15	14	CATSSRTGRETQYF
TRBV5-1	14	CASSLGGQRDTQYF
TRBV4-3	14	CASSQDLNYNEQFF
TRBV28	16	CASSLNPGRAADTQYF
TRBV15	15	CATSRGLAGAHEQFF
TRBV29-1	16	CSVTGTGGSTNEKLFF
TRBV19	19	CASSMSGRGLAGGQETQYF
TRBV29-1	15	CSVVGTSGNGDEQFF
TRBV18	19	CASSPLPFQTSGRAETQYF
TRBV6-1	15	CASSEVGGGAEPQHF
TRBV7-3	13	CASSLRGAETQYF
TRBV11-2	16	CASSHLRTVYSDTQYF
TRBV2	11	CASSDWDSQYF
TRBV10-3	15	CAISVGRDGNTEAFF
TRBV5-1	16	CASSLGDGVLGEKLFF
TRBV5-1	15	CASSNPTGYNYGYTF
TRBV7-8	17	CASSDAVTGARHNEQFF
TRBV27	14	CASSVRQSSYEQYF
TRBV7-6	16	CASSFGAGEGDQPQHF
TRBV15	16	CATSRDRAGRAETQYF
TRBV5-4	19	CASSSEQQTTGISSYEQYF
TRBV10-3	17	CAISRLPGLAGLGELFF
TRBV27	15	CASSLAGQGNQPQHF
TRBV4-2	15	CASSQVGGSSYEQYF
TRBV20-1	11	CSATLGQGATF
TRBV6-6	14	CATRGGDGYNEQFF
TRBV14	16	CASSQGWRGGSYEQYF
TRBV7-2	14	CASSLVTSGNEQFF
TRBV7-6	15	CASSTDRINTGELFF
TRBV28	15	CASSPRDRGRTEAFF
TRBV6-4	15	CASSESSGRADEQFF
TRBV15	19	CATSTTGQGDFSGANVLTF
TRBV5-6	13	CASSRTGGNEQFF
TRBV18	17	CASSSTRLGTDTGELFF
TRBV21-1	17	CASSKFSGRAHTYEQYF